The sequence of this T cell receptor beta chain was determined in a study of blood T cell repertoires in COVID-19 (dated by TCRdb to 2020 to 2022). Regarding the study in general: Samples from collaborators originated in the United States, Italy and Spain and spanned both the acute and convalescent phases of COVID-19. The prospective study material was composed of cDNA or gDNA derived from T cells, B-cell-depleted T cells, or PBMCs. Deeply sampled blood TCRbeta repertoires from subjects exposed to, actively infected with, or recovered from COVID-19 were included in the dataset. The repertoires were released in a freely available public database intended as a resource for research on the immune response to SARS-CoV-2. The samples were drawn from the first 160 participants of the ongoing ImmuneRACE study and from more than 1,000 subjects provided by 6 global collaborators. A de-identified subject ID, COVID-19 status, age in years and sex were almost always included in the sample metadata. Where HLA class I and class II types were available, the types were taken from metadata supplied by the sample provider, not from assay-based typing. On the study overall, not on this receptor specifically: Clinical and demographic metadata were provided uncurated, with the amount varying by source and participant.

TCRbeta CDR3 regions were amplified from genomic DNA by means of the immunoSEQ Assay, a bias-controlled multiplex PCR. Concerning the study's data processing: Within the assay, amplification of reference gene primers was used to estimate how many nucleated cells each sample contained. Sequence reads were collapsed and filtered to measure the absolute abundance of every unique TCRbeta CDR3 rearrangement. For each sample, productive Simpson clonality was calculated by taking the square root of Simpson's diversity index across productive rearrangements. The table was pulled from immuneACCESS by TCRdb, which kept in-frame rearrangements only. Such tables lose some clones; where checked, under half of the loss comes from unresolved V genes, and the rest has no known cause. V and J calls and clone size are those listed in that table; D and trimming were worked out from the DNA. The sample table shows nearly 25,000 clones, and about 90% are seen once. The ten largest clones represent about 31% of the sample.

Taken from the germline V gene (reference sequence), the CDR1 and CDR2 loops are SGHKS and YYEKEE. A distance of 15 bases separates the germline ends of V and J, which lose 6 bases and 3 bases respectively. From the cysteine up to the phenylalanine, the CDR3 has a length of 15 residues. Of the read, only the CDR3 DNA is kept; its 45 bases are in frame from base 1. On this clone itself: Its binding antigen is unknown. No base quality information exists; no much larger clone differs at one position.

Whole blood was collected in K2EDTA tubes by collaborating institutions according to the institutions' own protocols. For TCRbeta analysis, collaborator samples were shipped as frozen whole blood, as isolated PBMCs, or as DNA extracted from either sample type. The sequence links TRBV5-5 to TRBJ2-2; TRBD1 is possibly the D segment (6 matching bases). The TCR sequence derives from a man between 70 and 80 years old with active COVID-19. Sequencing was carried out using peripheral blood. The CDR3 corresponds to CASTPWSGDTGELFF. The DNA is TGTGCCAGCACCCCGTGGTCAGGGGACACCGGGGAGCTGTTTTTT.